The 9 T cell receptor beta chains in this list originate from one sample, sequenced in a study of CD8 T cells in ankylosing spondylitis. TCRdb used MiXCR to reprocess the 5' RACE reads, holding one entry per CDR3 protein. The sample contains about 800,000 distinct CDR3 sequences, 12% of which appear only once. Broader study findings: Characteristic, it appeared, of ankylosing spondylitis blood was a TCR beta motif of fewer than 10 highly homologous variants.

Their recognized antigens are unknown. The sequencing input was blood, either unsorted or a sorted T cell fraction (not recorded which). The receptors originated from a male donor with ankylosing spondylitis.

The CDR3 loop is CSANRQGFGTEAFF. The CDR3 region has the DNA TGCAGTGCTAATAGACAGGGATTCGGCACTGAAGCTTTCTTT. J is TRBJ1-1 and V is TRBV20-1, with 7 bases fitting TRBD1. This CDR3 has 14 amino acids. V trimming: 4 bases; J trimming: 4 bases; junction bases outside the gene matches: 9. The germline V gene has CDR1 DFQATT and CDR2 SNEGSKA (reference sequence).

At least ten counts were recorded for this clonotype. The chain uses TRBV11-2 and TRBJ2-7; D is ambiguous. The germline V gene encodes CDR1 SGHAT and CDR2 FQNNGV. V was shortened by 5 bases and J by 3 bases, with 11 bases between the two germline ends. The CDR3 is made up of 13 amino acids. The CDR3 DNA reads as TGTGCCAGCAGCCTTAGATCTGTCTACGAGCAGTACTTC. Encoded protein: CASSLRSVYEQYF.

V gene TRBV6-1 combines with J gene TRBJ1-1; TRBD1 matches 9 bases. The CDR3 covers 13 residues. Germline CDR1 MNHNS, CDR2 SASEGT. J was trimmed by 3 bases and V by 11 bases; bases with no gene match: 7. Here the CDR3 reads CAVRDREYTEAFF. The CDR3 DNA is TGTGCCGTCCGGGACAGGGAATACACTGAAGCTTTCTTT.

This chain connects TRBV11-2 to TRBJ2-1; TRBD2 agrees at 10 bases. Trimming at V came to 1 base and at J to 0 bases, leaving 6 bases not matched to a gene. The CDR3 extends over 18 amino acids. Germline values: CDR1 SGHAT, CDR2 FQNNGV. This CDR3 is CASSLGGSGRSSYNEQFF. The CDR3 nucleotides are TGTGCCAGCAGCTTAGGGGGTAGCGGGAGGAGCTCCTACAATGAGCAGTTCTTC.

The chain combines TRBV7-9 with TRBJ2-7; D possibly matches TRBD1 or TRBD2 (5 bases each). CDR3 length: 17 residues. The V gene's germline CDR1 is SEHNR and CDR2 FQNEAQ (reference sequence). Deletions cut 0 bases from V and 0 bases from J, with 15 bases between. The CDR3, as DNA: TGTGCCAGCAGCTTAGCGCGGGCGACAGCACTCTCCTACGAGCAGTACTTC. This encodes CASSLARATALSYEQYF.

This clonotype turned up a few times. V and J are TRBV5-1 and TRBJ2-4, with no clear D. V lost 1 base to trimming and J lost 3 bases, with 11 bases between them. CDR1 is SGHRS, CDR2 YFSETQ, per germline. This CDR3 comprises 15 residues. CDR3 sequence: CASSLNLVGKNIQYF. In DNA form, the CDR3 reads TGCGCCAGCAGCTTGAATCTGGTTGGCAAAAACATTCAGTACTTC.

In this sample, this clonotype turned up a few times. This chain uses TRBV6-5 with TRBJ1-1; TRBD1 aligns across 8 bases. The ends lost 6 bases at V and 5 bases at J; junction bases unmatched: 11. There are 15 residues in the CDR3. Germline CDR1 is MNHEY and CDR2 is SVGAGI. The CDR3 here is CASSYVGQGGTEAFF. The CDR3 bases are TGTGCCAGCAGCTACGTCGGACAGGGCGGAACTGAAGCTTTCTTT.

The genes are TRBV12-3 or TRBV12-4 and TRBJ2-1, with 9 bases identical to TRBD2. Losses at the gene ends were 7 bases for V and 0 bases for J; bases not matched to a gene: 4. This CDR3 comprises 15 residues. The CDR3 loop reads CASIRAGGSYNEQFF. The CDR3 nucleotides read TGTGCCAGCATAAGAGCGGGAGGCTCCTACAATGAGCAGTTCTTC.

This clonotype was seen a handful of times. The chain joins TRBV4-3 to TRBJ1-2; D unclear. CDR1 LGHNA and CDR2 YSLEER come from the germline V gene. There are 16 residues in the CDR3. V gave up 4 bases and J gave up 1 base, with 16 bases separating them. Here the CDR3 DNA reads TGCGCCAGCAGCCCTCTCATAAGCCGGTTTAACTATGGCTACACCTTC. Protein: CASSPLISRFNYGYTF.